Included here is one TCR beta chain sequence, with context. The clone's antigen remains unknown. Qualities for individual bases were not recorded, and no much larger clone is one base off. The sample belongs to a study of blood T cell repertoires in COVID-19 (dated by TCRdb to 2019 to 2021). About the full investigation: The collaborator samples originated in the United States, Italy and Spain and spanned the acute and convalescent phases of COVID-19. HLA class I and class II types, where available, came from metadata supplied by the sample provider rather than from assay-based typing. The material from the prospective study consisted of cDNA or gDNA derived from T cells, B-cell-depleted T cells, or PBMCs. A freely available public database, intended as a resource for researchers studying the immune response to SARS-CoV-2, is where the repertoires were released. Nearly every sample came with metadata listing a de-identified subject ID, COVID-19 status, age in years and sex. The samples were drawn from the first 160 participants of the ongoing ImmuneRACE study and from roughly 1,300 subjects provided by 6 global collaborators. Deeply sampled blood TCRbeta repertoires from subjects exposed to, actively infected with, or recovered from COVID-19 were included in the dataset.

Overall study outcomes, separate from this receptor: How much clinical and demographic metadata was included differed by source and by participant, and the metadata was provided uncurated.

The CDR3 holds 14 amino acids from the cysteine to the phenylalanine. Only the CDR3 portion is preserved as DNA: 42 bases, with reading frame beginning at the first base. The germline V gene specifies SGHVS as CDR1 and FQNEAQ as CDR2. V was cut back by 3 bases and J by 10 bases, leaving a gap of 13 bases between them. Each collaborating institution followed its own protocols to collect whole blood in K2EDTA tubes. For TCRbeta analysis, collaborator samples were shipped as frozen whole blood, as isolated PBMCs, or as DNA extracted from either sample type. TCRbeta CDR3 regions were amplified from genomic DNA using the immunoSEQ Assay, a bias-controlled multiplex PCR. The paper's data handling went like this. The number of nucleated cells in each sample was estimated from the amplification of reference gene primers within the assay. To quantify the absolute abundance of each unique TCRbeta CDR3 rearrangement, sequence reads were collapsed and filtered. Productive Simpson clonality was computed per sample as the square root of Simpson's diversity index over productive rearrangements. This immuneACCESS table, as held by TCRdb, lists in-frame sequences with V and J called but not all clones. Of the missing ones, under half trace to an unresolved V gene in checked studies; the others have no known cause. Clone size and the V and J calls come from that table; the DNA yielded D and trimming. This sample comprises about 230,000 clones, 81% of them detected only once. The ten largest clonotypes hold roughly 8% of the sample.

This sequence originates from a woman of 80 years or more with acute or convalescent COVID-19. Sequenced sample: peripheral blood. The chain uses TRBV7-8 and TRBJ1-6; possibly the D gene is TRBD1, per 6 matching bases. The sequence in DNA is TGTGCCAGCAGCTTTCAGACAGGAGGCTCACCCCTCCACTTT. Its translation is CASSFQTGGSPLHF.